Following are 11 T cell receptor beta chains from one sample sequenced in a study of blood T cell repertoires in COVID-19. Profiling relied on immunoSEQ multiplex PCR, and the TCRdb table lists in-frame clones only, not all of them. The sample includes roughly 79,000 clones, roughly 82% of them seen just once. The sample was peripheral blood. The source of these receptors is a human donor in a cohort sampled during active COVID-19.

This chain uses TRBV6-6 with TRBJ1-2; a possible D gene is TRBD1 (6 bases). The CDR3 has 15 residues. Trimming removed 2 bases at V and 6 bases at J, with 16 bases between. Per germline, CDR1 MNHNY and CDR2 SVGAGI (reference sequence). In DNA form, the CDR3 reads TGTGCCAGCAGTTACGCCGGCCAGGGGAAGGATGGCTACACCTTC. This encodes CASSYAGQGKDGYTF.

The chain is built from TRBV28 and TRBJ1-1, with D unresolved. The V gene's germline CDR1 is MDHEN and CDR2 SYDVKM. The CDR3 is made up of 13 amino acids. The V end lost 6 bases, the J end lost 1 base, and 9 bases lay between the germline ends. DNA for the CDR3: TGTGCCAGCAGCACAGTTCCGAACACTGAAGCTTTCTTT. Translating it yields CASSTVPNTEAFF.

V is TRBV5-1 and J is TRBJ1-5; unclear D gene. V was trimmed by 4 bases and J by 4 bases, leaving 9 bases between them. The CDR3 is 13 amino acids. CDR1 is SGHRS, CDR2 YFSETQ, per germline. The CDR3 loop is CASSTDANQPQHF. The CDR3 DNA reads TGCGCCAGCAGCACAGACGCAAATCAGCCCCAGCATTTT.

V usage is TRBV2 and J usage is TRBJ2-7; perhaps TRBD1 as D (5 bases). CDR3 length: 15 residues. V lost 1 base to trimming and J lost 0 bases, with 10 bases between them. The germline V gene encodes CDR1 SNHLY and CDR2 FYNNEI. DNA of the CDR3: TGTGCCAGCAGTGAAGTACTCAGGGCCTCCTACGAGCAGTACTTC. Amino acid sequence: CASSEVLRASYEQYF.

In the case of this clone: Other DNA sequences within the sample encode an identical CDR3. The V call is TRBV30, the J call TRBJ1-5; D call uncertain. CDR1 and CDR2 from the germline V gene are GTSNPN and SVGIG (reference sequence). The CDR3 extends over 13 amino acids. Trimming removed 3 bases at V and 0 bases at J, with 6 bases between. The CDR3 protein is CAWSSYSNQPQHF. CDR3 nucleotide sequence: TGTGCCTGGAGCTCTTATAGCAATCAGCCCCAGCATTTT.

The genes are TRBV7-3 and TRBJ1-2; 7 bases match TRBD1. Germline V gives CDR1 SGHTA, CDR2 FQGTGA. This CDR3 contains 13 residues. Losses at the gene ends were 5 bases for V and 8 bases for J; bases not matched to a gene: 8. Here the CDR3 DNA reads TGTGCCAGCAGCCAAGGGGGCGCGGGCGGCTACACCTTC. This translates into CASSQGGAGGYTF.

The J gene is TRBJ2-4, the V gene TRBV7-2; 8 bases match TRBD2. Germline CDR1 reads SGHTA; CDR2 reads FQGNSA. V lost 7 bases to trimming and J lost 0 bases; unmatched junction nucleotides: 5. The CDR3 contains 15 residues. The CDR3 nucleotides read TGTGCCAGCACCCCGGGGGGGCTAGCCAAAAACATTCAGTACTTC. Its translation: CASTPGGLAKNIQYF.

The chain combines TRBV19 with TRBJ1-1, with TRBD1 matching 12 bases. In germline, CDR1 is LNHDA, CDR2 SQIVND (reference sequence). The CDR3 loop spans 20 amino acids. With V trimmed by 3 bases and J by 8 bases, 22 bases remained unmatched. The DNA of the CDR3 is TGTGCCAGTAGTATTTACCTCGTCCGGGGACAGGGGGCAAAAGGAACGGAAGCTTTCTTT. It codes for CASSIYLVRGQGAKGTEAFF.

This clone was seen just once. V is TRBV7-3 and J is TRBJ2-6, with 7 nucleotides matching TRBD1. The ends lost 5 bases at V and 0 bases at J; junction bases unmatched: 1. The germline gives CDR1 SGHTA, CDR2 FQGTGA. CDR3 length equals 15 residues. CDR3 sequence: CASSGTVSGANVLTF. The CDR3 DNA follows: TGTGCCAGCAGCGGGACAGTCTCTGGGGCCAACGTCCTGACTTTC.

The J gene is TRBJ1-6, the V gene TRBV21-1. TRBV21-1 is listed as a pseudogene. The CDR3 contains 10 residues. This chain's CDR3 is CASQRSPLHF. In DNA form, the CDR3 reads TGTGCCAGCCAGCGTTCACCCCTCCACTTT.

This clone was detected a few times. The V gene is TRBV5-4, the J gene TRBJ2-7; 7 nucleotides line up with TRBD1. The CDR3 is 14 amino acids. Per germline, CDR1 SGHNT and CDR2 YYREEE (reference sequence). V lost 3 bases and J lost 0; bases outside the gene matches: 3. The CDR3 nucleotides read TGTGCCAGCAGCTCTAGGACAGGCTCCTACGAGCAGTACTTC. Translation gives CASSSRTGSYEQYF.